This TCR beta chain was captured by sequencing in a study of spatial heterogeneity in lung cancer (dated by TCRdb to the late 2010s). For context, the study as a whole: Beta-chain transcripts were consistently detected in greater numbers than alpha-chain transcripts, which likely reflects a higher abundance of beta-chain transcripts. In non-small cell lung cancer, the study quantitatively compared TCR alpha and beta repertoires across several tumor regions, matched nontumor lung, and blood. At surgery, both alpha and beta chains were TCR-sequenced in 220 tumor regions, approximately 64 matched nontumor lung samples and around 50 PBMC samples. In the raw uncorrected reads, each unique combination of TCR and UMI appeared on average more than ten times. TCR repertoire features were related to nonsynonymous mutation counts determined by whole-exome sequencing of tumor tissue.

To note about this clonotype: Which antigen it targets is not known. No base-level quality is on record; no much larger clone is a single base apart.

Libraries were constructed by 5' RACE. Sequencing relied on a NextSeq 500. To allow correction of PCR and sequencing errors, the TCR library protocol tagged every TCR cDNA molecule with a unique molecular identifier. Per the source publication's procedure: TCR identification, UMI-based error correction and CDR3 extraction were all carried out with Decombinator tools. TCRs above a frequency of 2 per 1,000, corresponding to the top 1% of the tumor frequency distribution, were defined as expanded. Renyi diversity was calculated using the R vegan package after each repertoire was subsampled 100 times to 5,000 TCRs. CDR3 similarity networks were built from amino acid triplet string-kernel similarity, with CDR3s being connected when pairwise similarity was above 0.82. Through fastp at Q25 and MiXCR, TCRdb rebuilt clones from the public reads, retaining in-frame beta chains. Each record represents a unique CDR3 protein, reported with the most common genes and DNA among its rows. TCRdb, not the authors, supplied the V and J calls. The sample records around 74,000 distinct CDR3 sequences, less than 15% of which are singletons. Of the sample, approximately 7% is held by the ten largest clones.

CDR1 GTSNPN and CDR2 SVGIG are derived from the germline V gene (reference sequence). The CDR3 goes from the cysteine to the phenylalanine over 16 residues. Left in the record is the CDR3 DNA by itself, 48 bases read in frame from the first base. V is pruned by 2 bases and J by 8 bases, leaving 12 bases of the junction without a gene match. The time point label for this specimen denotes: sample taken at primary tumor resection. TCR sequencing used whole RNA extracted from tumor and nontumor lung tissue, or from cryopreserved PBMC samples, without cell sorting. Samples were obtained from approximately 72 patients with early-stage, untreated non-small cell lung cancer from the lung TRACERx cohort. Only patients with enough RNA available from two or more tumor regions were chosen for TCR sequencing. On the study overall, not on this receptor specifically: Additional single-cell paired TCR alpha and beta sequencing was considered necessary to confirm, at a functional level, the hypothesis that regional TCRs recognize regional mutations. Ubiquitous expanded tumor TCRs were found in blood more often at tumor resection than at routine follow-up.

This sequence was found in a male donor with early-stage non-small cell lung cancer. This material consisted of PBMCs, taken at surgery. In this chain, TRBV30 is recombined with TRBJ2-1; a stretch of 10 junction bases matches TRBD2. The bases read TGTGCCTGGAGTCGAGGTCTAGCGGGAGCTGTCGATGAGCAGTTCTTC. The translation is CAWSRGLAGAVDEQFF. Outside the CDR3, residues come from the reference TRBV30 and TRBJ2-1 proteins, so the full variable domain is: SQTIHQWPATLVQPVGSPLSLECTVEGTSNPNLYWYRQAAGRGLQLLFYSVGIGQISSEVPQNLSASRPQDRQFILSSKKLLLSDSGFYLCAWSRGLAGAVDEQFFGPGTRLTVL.